This TCR beta chain was identified in a study of human T cells and chemical hapten exposure. In the study overall: Skin on the upper inner arm, roughly 2 cm by roughly 2 cm in size, was sensitized with 2% DPC. Regarding the study as a whole: Expanded TCRs were compared with controls, and the expanded TCRs formed significantly more large CDR3 similarity clusters.

The CDR3 contains 14 residues. Germline lookup yields CDR1 MNHEY and CDR2 SVGEGT. The ends were cut back, 5 bases at V and 1 base at J, with 11 bases in the middle. TCRdb itself ran the RACE reads through MiXCR, one entry per CDR3 protein. The table has around 190,000 distinct CDR3 sequences, more than 20% seen once. This sample's time point: patch test 1, 2 weeks after DPC sensitization. This sample's treatment: therapeutic diphenylcyclopropenone sensitization with weekly scalp DPC. As to this clonotype: Its specificity is not known.

The chain uses TRBV6-2 or TRBV6-3 and TRBJ1-1, with D tentatively TRBD1 (5 bases). Sequenced material: whole blood, taken in connection with sensitization to the hapten diphenylcyclopropenone (DPC). The sequence was obtained from a woman aged 45-65 years with alopecia areata. Some clones in this sample may be carry-over from other donors' samples. CDR3 region: CASSPGTENTEAFF. The CDR3 region has the DNA TGTGCCAGCAGTCCCGGGACGGAGAACACTGAAGCTTTCTTT.